This TCR beta chain was sequenced for a study of T cell responses to AZD1222 COVID-19 vaccine. Study-wide points: Spike-spanning, vaccine-associated CD4 TCRs were dominant at 160-218 and 743-854. Targets within unmutated variant regions were reportedly found for nearly half of spike-specific TCRs.

In germline, CDR1 is SNHLY, CDR2 FYNNEI. V lost 6 bases, J lost 2 bases, and 8 bases lay in between. This CDR3 contains 13 residues. Sequencing was performed with immunoSEQ multiplex PCR; in TCRdb, only in-frame clones are kept and a portion is missing. The data hold more than 150,000 clones, with roughly 92% observed a single time. Of note for this clone: Antigen unknown.

The chain carries TRBV2 and TRBJ2-1; possible D gene TRBD1, 6 bases. The specimen comprised peripheral blood, sampled 28 days after the second AZD1222 dose. The sequence was collected from an adult who received the AZD1222 COVID-19 vaccine. The CDR3 reads CASSRTAYNEQFF. CDR3 coding DNA: TGTGCCAGCAGCCGGACAGCCTACAATGAGCAGTTCTTC.